Shown below are 27 T cell receptor beta chains from a single sample sequenced in a study of Ad26.COV2.S vaccination and SARS-CoV-2 variants (dated by TCRdb to about 2021). The sample's treatment or condition label, decoded: 19 received Ad26.COV2.S at low or high dose, single or two shots; roughly 5 received placebo; per-sample allocation not given. Repertoires of vaccine and placebo recipients were sequenced from samples taken on day 63 after the first injection. Libraries were constructed by the immunoSEQ multiplex PCR assay. TCRdb carries this immuneACCESS record with in-frame sequences only. Its versions omit some clonotypes, under half of them owing to an unresolved V gene in the studies checked, with the rest unexplained. For this sample the table gives 350,000 to 400,000 clones, of which about 85% were detected only once. Under 3.5% of the sample is taken by the ten largest. The specimen comprised peripheral blood, sampled in a trial of Ad26.COV2.S vaccine versus placebo. These receptors were collected from a person between 18 and 65 years old who received the Ad26.COV2.S COVID-19 vaccine or a placebo.

The chain carries TRBV5-8 and TRBJ1-2, with unresolved D. The germline V gene encodes CDR1 SGHTS and CDR2 YDEGEE. This CDR3 has 13 amino acids. The V end was cut by 3 bases, the J end by 7 bases, with 13 bases between. CDR3 bases: TGTGCCAGCAGCTCTCTTCGTCTGGGTGGCTACACCTTC. This encodes CASSSLRLGGYTF.

The chain uses TRBV15 and TRBJ2-1; a weak D match, TRBD1 (6 bases). Germline CDR1 LNHNV, CDR2 YYDKDF (reference sequence). The CDR3 sequence is 15 residues long. The germline V and J ends were trimmed by 0 bases and 5 bases, with 11 bases remaining between them. The CDR3 DNA follows: TGTGCCACCAGCAGAGATCCAGGGGACAACAATGAGCAGTTCTTC. Encoded protein: CATSRDPGDNNEQFF.

V is TRBV6-2 or TRBV6-3 and J is TRBJ2-5; D is uncertain. This CDR3 region has 15 residues. The germline gives CDR1 MNHEY, CDR2 SVGEGT. Trimming removed 6 bases at V and 5 bases at J, with 19 bases between. The CDR3, as DNA: TGTGCCAGCAGCATGGGGTCCCTAGGAATGGAGACCCAGTACTTC. Encoded protein: CASSMGSLGMETQYF.

J is TRBJ2-5 and V is TRBV7-6, with a tentative D call TRBD2 (6 bases). Germline CDR1 SGHVS, CDR2 FNYEAQ. V shed 5 bases and J shed 5 bases, with 9 bases lying between them. The CDR3 is 12 amino acids. The CDR3 here is CASSPREETQYF. The CDR3 region has the DNA TGTGCCAGCAGCCCTCGGGAGGAGACCCAGTACTTC.

This chain joins TRBV5-1 and TRBJ1-1; D is uncertain. Germline V gene data show CDR1 as SGHRS and CDR2 as YFSETQ. This CDR3 is built from 15 residues. V lost 1 base and J 1 base, leaving 11 bases between the germline ends. The CDR3 nucleotides are TGCGCCAGCAGCTTGTCTTACAGTGAGAACACTGAAGCTTTCTTT. Protein product: CASSLSYSENTEAFF.

This clone was seen just once. The chain employs TRBV12-3 or TRBV12-4 and TRBJ2-7; tentatively, D is TRBD1 or TRBD2 (5 bases each). The length of the CDR3 is 13 residues. The V gene lost 4 bases and the J gene lost 3 bases, with 10 bases spanning the gap. The CDR3: CASSWGTHYEQYF. In DNA, the CDR3 is TGTGCCAGCAGTTGGGGGACCCACTACGAGCAGTACTTC.

J is TRBJ1-1 and V is TRBV4-1; 7 nucleotides agree with TRBD1. CDR1 and CDR2 from the germline V gene are MGHRA and YSYEKL. This CDR3 region has 15 residues. The V segment lost 0 bases and the J segment 4 bases; nucleotides outside the gene matches: 5. The chain's CDR3 is CASSQEYRGATEAFF. The CDR3 DNA sequence: TGCGCCAGCAGCCAAGAGTACAGGGGTGCCACTGAAGCTTTCTTT.

The chain uses TRBV4-2 and TRBJ1-2; weak D call: TRBD1 (5 bases). Trimming pared 0 bases from V and 7 bases from J, leaving 18 bases between. Germline values: CDR1 LGHNA, CDR2 YNFKEQ. CDR3 length: 16 amino acids. The CDR3 DNA is TGTGCCAGCAGCCAAGATGGCCTCAGGGTTCTAGGTGGCTACACCTTC. Protein sequence: CASSQDGLRVLGGYTF.

The chain employs TRBV11-2 and TRBJ2-7; D possibly corresponds to TRBD2 (5 bases). The CDR3 extends over 13 amino acids. V lost 3 bases and J lost 2, with 8 bases in between. Germline V gene lookup returns CDR1 SGHAT and CDR2 FQNNGV. The CDR3 DNA follows: TGTGCCAGCAGCTTCGCGGGCCCCTACGAGCAGTACTTC. It yields the protein CASSFAGPYEQYF.

V usage is TRBV3-1 (or the pseudogene TRBV3-2) and J usage is TRBJ2-3, with D tentatively TRBD2 (5 bases). The CDR3 covers 16 residues. Trimming left V 1 base short and J 2 bases short, with 13 bases between. Germline CDR1 is LGHDT and CDR2 is YNNKEL (reference sequence). In nucleotides, the CDR3 is TGTGCCAGCAGCCAAGCTACCAGCGGACCCACAGATACGCAGTATTTT. It codes for CASSQATSGPTDTQYF.

This clone appeared a few times. CDR3 in amino acids: CASSLPPPLDTQYF. For the CDR3, the DNA is TGTGCCAGCAGCTTACCCCCCCCATTGGATACGCAGTATTTT. V usage is TRBV7-9 and J usage is TRBJ2-3; D is uncertain. This CDR3 comprises 14 residues. The germline gives CDR1 SEHNR, CDR2 FQNEAQ (reference sequence). The V end was cut by 2 bases, the J end by 6 bases, with 12 bases between.

The J gene is TRBJ2-7, the V gene TRBV19; 7 bases fit TRBD2. From germline, CDR1 is LNHDA and CDR2 SQIVND (reference sequence). The CDR3 extends over 14 amino acids. After removal of 6 bases from V and 0 bases from J, the junction contained 5 bases not matched to a gene. The DNA of the CDR3 is TGTGCCAGTAGCTCCCCGGGGGGCTCCTACGAGCAGTACTTC. Amino acids: CASSSPGGSYEQYF.

J is TRBJ1-1 and V is TRBV12-3 or TRBV12-4; D remains unclear. The V and J ends lost 6 bases and 4 bases respectively, with 6 bases between them. The CDR3 covers 11 residues. The CDR3 coding sequence is TGTGCCAGCAGATCAGCCACTGAAGCTTTCTTT. Its protein is CASRSATEAFF.

The genes are TRBV15 and TRBJ1-4; the D gene is possibly TRBD1 (6 bases). The germline V gene encodes CDR1 LNHNV and CDR2 YYDKDF (reference sequence). CDR3 size: 15 residues. V was trimmed by 0 bases and J by 8 bases, leaving 13 bases between them. DNA of the CDR3: TGTGCCACCAGCAGAGAGGGGGGCTTGGGAGAAAAACTGTTTTTT. Its protein product is CATSREGGLGEKLFF.

The chain recombines TRBV3-1 (or the pseudogene TRBV3-2) with TRBJ1-2, with D unclear. This CDR3 is built from 13 residues. V lost 2 bases, J lost 6 bases, and 10 bases lay in between. Germline V CDR1 and CDR2: LGHDT, YNNKEL (reference sequence). The CDR3 bases are TGTGCCAGCAGCCAAAACAGACTTAATGGCTACACCTTC. Translating gives CASSQNRLNGYTF.

This clone was seen just once. J is TRBJ1-2 and V is TRBV2, with D possibly TRBD1 on 6 matching bases. The CDR3 consists of 14 residues. CDR1 and CDR2 (germline): SNHLY, FYNNEI. V lost 10 bases and J 1 base, leaving 16 bases between the germline ends. In nucleotides, the CDR3 is TGTGCCACTAAGGGGGGAGCCCGTAACTATGGCTACACCTTC. As protein: CATKGGARNYGYTF.

This clone was counted a few times. V usage is TRBV24-1 and J usage is TRBJ1-1; D might be TRBD1 (6 bases). CDR3 length equals 13 residues. Germline V gene data show CDR1 as KGHDR and CDR2 as SFDVKD. Trimming shortened V by 9 bases and J by 0 bases, and 10 bases separated the two germline ends. In DNA, the CDR3 is TGTGCCACCCAGGACAGCATGAACACTGAAGCTTTCTTT. Its protein is CATQDSMNTEAFF.

V gene TRBV4-3 combines with J gene TRBJ1-3; D is unresolved. V lost 0 bases, J lost 0 bases, and 9 bases lay in between. This CDR3 spans 16 amino acids. Germline assignment: CDR1 LGHNA and CDR2 YSLEER. The CDR3 loop reads CASSQDRYSSGNTIYF. In DNA form, the CDR3 reads TGCGCCAGCAGCCAAGACAGATATAGCTCTGGAAACACCATATATTTT.

The chain has TRBV11-2 and TRBJ2-1, with 7 bases identical to TRBD2. The CDR3 runs to 16 residues. The V segment lost 6 bases and the J segment 5 bases; nucleotides outside the gene matches: 13. In germline, CDR1 is SGHAT, CDR2 FQNNGV. The CDR3 nucleotides are TGTGCCAGCAGTTTTAGACGGGCGGGGGATAACAATGAGCAGTTCTTC. Its protein is CASSFRRAGDNNEQFF. Full variable domain (rest looked up from reference TRBV11-2 and TRBJ2-1): EAGVAQSPRYKIIEKRQSVAFWCNPISGHATLYWYQQILGQGPKLLIQFQNNGVVDDSQLPKDRFSAERLKGVDSTLKIQPAKLEDSAVYLCASSFRRAGDNNEQFFGPGTRLTVL.

This rearrangement joins TRBV24-1 to TRBJ1-5; no firm D call. V dropped 3 bases and J dropped 0 bases, with 2 bases sitting between them. This CDR3 region has 13 residues. Germline CDR1 KGHDR, CDR2 SFDVKD. The CDR3 region is CATSDDSNQPQHF. DNA for the CDR3: TGTGCCACCAGTGATGATAGCAATCAGCCCCAGCATTTT.

The CDR3 DNA reads as TGCGCCAGCAGCTTGGTCCCGACTGAAGCTTTCTTT. Translated, it gives CASSLVPTEAFF. V is TRBV5-1 and J is TRBJ1-1; D call uncertain. CDR1 and CDR2 (germline): SGHRS, YFSETQ. CDR3 length equals 12 residues. The V and J ends lost 0 bases and 5 bases respectively, with 5 bases between them. The full variable domain, its missing parts supplied by reference TRBV5-1 and TRBJ1-1, is KAGVTQTPRYLIKTRGQQVTLSCSPISGHRSVSWYQQTPGQGLQFLFEYFSETQRNKGNFPGRFSGRQFSNSRSEMNVSTLELGDSALYLCASSLVPTEAFFGQGTRLTVV.

The CDR3 DNA reads TGTGCCAGCAGTTACTCGAGCCCAGGGACTGAAGCTTTCTTT. The encoded protein is CASSYSSPGTEAFF. The V gene is TRBV6-5, the J gene TRBJ1-1; D is perhaps TRBD1 (5 bases). The CDR3 length is 14 residues. V lost 0 bases and J 5 bases, leaving 10 bases between the germline ends. Germline CDR1 reads MNHEY; CDR2 reads SVGAGI.

V gene TRBV3-1 (or the pseudogene TRBV3-2) combines with J gene TRBJ1-6; unclear D gene. There are 13 residues in the CDR3. The V gene's germline CDR1 is LGHDT and CDR2 YNNKEL (reference sequence). The ends were cut back, 2 bases at V and 10 bases at J, with 9 bases in the middle. The CDR3 sequence is CASSQSNGSPLHF. CDR3 nucleotides: TGTGCCAGCAGCCAATCTAATGGGTCACCCCTCCACTTT.

This clone showed up just once. The chain recombines TRBV4-1 with TRBJ2-1; 12 positions match TRBD2. Unmatched junction bases numbered 7, after V lost 1 base and J lost 9 bases. Germline CDR1 and CDR2: MGHRA and YSYEKL. The CDR3 length is 16 residues. CDR3 DNA: TGCGCCAGCAGCCAAGGGCTAGCGGGGGGGCCCCGTGAGCAGTTCTTC. This gives the protein CASSQGLAGGPREQFF.

The rearrangement uses TRBV18 and TRBJ2-5; a weak D match, TRBD1 (5 bases). The V end lost 1 base, the J end lost 4 bases, and 19 bases lay between the germline ends. The CDR3 extends over 17 amino acids. The V gene's germline CDR1 is KGHSH and CDR2 LQKENI. CDR3 region: CASSPRNAGMVGETQYF. In DNA, the CDR3 is TGTGCCAGCTCACCACGAAATGCAGGGATGGTAGGAGAGACCCAGTACTTC.

This clone was seen more than once but under ten times. The genes are TRBV5-1 and TRBJ2-3; D is perhaps TRBD2 (6 bases). Germline lookup yields CDR1 SGHRS and CDR2 YFSETQ. The CDR3 has 17 amino acids. V lost 4 bases, J lost 0 bases, and 18 bases lay in between. CDR3 nucleotides: TGCGCCAGCAGCGCCGGGACTCGGCCCTCTAGCACAGATACGCAGTATTTT. It specifies CASSAGTRPSSTDTQYF.

The chain joins TRBV6-5 to TRBJ1-4; D might be TRBD1 (6 bases). CDR3 length: 14 amino acids. V was pared by 6 bases and J by 1 base, with 9 bases between. Germline V CDR1 and CDR2: MNHEY, SVGAGI. DNA for the CDR3: TGTGCCAGCAGGGACAGACAAACTAATGAAAAACTGTTTTTT. Protein product: CASRDRQTNEKLFF.